Described below is a single TCR beta chain sequence and its context. Antigen unknown. The sample comes from a study of OX40 agonist ivuxolimab in advanced cancers. For the study at large: Each dose-escalation patient presented with hepatocellular carcinoma, melanoma, renal cell or head and neck cancer. Points from the study as a whole: Nonresponders included some who also had low normalized T-cell clonal expansion.

The CDR3 spans 15 residues. Trimming pared 5 bases from V and 4 bases from J, leaving 17 bases between. CDR1 and CDR2 (germline): LNHDA, SQIVND (reference sequence). The table came from immunoSEQ multiplex PCR; TCRdb's copy has only in-frame clones and leaves some out. The sample includes around 78,000 clones, 85% to 90% seen only once; the top ten take 0.94%. The TCR sequence derives from an adult with an advanced solid tumor such as melanoma, head and neck, liver or kidney cancer. The source material was CD4+ or CD8+ T cells sorted from blood, sampled in a trial of the OX40 agonist ivuxolimab. The rearrangement uses TRBV19 and TRBJ1-2; no clear D. The CDR3 nucleotides are TGTGCCAGTAGTGACGGAGTACAAGGGATCTATGGCTACACCTTC. Protein: CASSDGVQGIYGYTF.